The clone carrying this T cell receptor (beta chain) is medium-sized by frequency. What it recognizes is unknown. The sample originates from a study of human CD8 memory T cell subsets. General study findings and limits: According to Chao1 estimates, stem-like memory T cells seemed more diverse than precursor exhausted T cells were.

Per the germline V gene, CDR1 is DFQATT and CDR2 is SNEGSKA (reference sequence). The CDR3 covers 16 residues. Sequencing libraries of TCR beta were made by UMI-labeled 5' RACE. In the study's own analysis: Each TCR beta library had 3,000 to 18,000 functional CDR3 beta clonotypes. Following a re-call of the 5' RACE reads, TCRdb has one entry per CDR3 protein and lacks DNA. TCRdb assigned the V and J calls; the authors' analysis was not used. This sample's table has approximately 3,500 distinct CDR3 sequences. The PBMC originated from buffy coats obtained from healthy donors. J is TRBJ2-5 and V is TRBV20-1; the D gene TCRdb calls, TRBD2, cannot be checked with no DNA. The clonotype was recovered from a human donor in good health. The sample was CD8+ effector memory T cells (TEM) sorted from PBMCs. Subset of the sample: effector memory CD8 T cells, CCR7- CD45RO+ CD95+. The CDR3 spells CSARGWTSGYQETQYF.